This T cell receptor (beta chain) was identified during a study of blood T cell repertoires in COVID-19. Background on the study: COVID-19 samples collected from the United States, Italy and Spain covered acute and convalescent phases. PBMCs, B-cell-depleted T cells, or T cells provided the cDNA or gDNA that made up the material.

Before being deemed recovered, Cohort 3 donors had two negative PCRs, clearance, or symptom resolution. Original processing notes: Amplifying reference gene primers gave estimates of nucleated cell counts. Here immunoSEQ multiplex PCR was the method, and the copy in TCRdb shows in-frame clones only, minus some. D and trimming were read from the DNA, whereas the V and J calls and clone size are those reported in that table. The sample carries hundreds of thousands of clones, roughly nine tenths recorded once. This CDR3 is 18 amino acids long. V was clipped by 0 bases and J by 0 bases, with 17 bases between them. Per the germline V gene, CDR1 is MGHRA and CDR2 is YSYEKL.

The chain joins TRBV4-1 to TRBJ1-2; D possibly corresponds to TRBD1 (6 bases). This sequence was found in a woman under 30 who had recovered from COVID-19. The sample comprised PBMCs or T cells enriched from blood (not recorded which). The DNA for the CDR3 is TGCGCCAGCAGCCAAGATCCTACAGGGCGGAGAGCTAACTATGGCTACACCTTC. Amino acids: CASSQDPTGRRANYGYTF.